This passage covers 26 T cell receptor beta chains from one sample sequenced in a study of T cell responses to AZD1222 COVID-19 vaccine. Generated by immunoSEQ multiplex PCR, the TCRdb table keeps only in-frame clones and is missing some. Of about 190,000 clones listed, about 92% are singletons. Sequences were derived from peripheral blood, sampled 28 days after the second dose of the MenACWY control vaccine. The receptors derive from an adult who received the MenACWY meningococcal vaccine as a control.

The chain couples TRBV12-5 to TRBJ1-2, with D possibly TRBD1 on 6 matching bases. V was shortened by 7 bases and J by 4 bases, with 13 bases between the two germline ends. Germline V gene sequence: CDR1 LGHNT, CDR2 FRNRAP. The CDR3 is made up of 13 amino acids. The CDR3 loop reads CASARGGAYGYTF. The CDR3 DNA follows: TGTGCTAGTGCCCGCGGGGGCGCCTATGGCTACACCTTC.

The chain links TRBV9 to TRBJ1-3; D unresolved. The CDR3 totals 12 residues. Germline-derived CDR1 and CDR2 are SGDLS and YYNGEE. V was cut by 1 base and J by 2 bases, with 1 base left in between. The CDR3 loop is CASSVPGNTIYF. CDR3 DNA sequence: TGTGCCAGCAGCGTACCTGGAAACACCATATATTTT.

This chain links TRBV5-1 with TRBJ1-4; tentative D call: TRBD1 (6 bases). The CDR3 length is 12 residues. The V gene lost 0 bases and the J gene lost 14 bases, with 11 bases spanning the gap. Per the germline V gene, CDR1 is SGHRS and CDR2 is YFSETQ. The CDR3 DNA is TGCGCCAGCAGCTTGGTTGGGGGGCGGCTGTTTTTT. Protein: CASSLVGGRLFF.

The rearrangement joins TRBV6-5 to TRBJ1-6, with a possible D match to TRBD1 (6 bases). In germline, CDR1 is MNHEY, CDR2 SVGAGI. The ends were cut back, 6 bases at V and 5 bases at J, with 14 bases in the middle. This CDR3 is 15 amino acids long. CDR3 region: CASSSAGAHNSPLHF. Here the CDR3 DNA reads TGTGCCAGCAGCTCTGCGGGGGCTCATAATTCACCCCTCCACTTT.

The chain is built from TRBV24-1 and TRBJ1-2; D is ambiguous. The V gene's germline CDR1 is KGHDR and CDR2 SFDVKD. This CDR3 has 14 amino acids. V was clipped by 4 bases and J by 1 base, with 9 bases between them. The CDR3 DNA follows: TGTGCCACCAGTGAGAGGACCCTTAACTATGGCTACACCTTC. This codes for CATSERTLNYGYTF.

The genes are TRBV5-6 and TRBJ2-3; 13 bases match TRBD2. Germline V CDR1 and CDR2: SGHDT, YYEEEE. Unmatched junction bases numbered 7, after V lost 4 bases and J lost 2 bases. This CDR3 is built from 17 residues. CDR3 nucleotide sequence: TGTGCCAGCAGCGCACCGGGACTAGCGGGACTCACAGATACGCAGTATTTT. This gives the protein CASSAPGLAGLTDTQYF.

This clone is a singleton in its sample. V gene TRBV27 combines with J gene TRBJ2-7; a possible D gene is TRBD1 (5 bases). V was shortened by 2 bases and J by 4 bases, with 9 bases between the two germline ends. This CDR3 contains 13 residues. The germline CDR1 and CDR2 sequences are MNHEY and SMNVEV (reference sequence). The CDR3 is CASSLSRAYEQYF. The CDR3 nucleotides are TGTGCCAGCAGTTTAAGCAGGGCGTACGAGCAGTACTTC.

The J gene is TRBJ1-1, the V gene TRBV11-2; D is possibly TRBD1 (6 bases). Trimming shortened V by 5 bases and J by 3 bases, and 13 bases separated the two germline ends. This CDR3 region has 14 residues. Germline lookup yields CDR1 SGHAT and CDR2 FQNNGV. CDR3 residues: CASSILRGYTEAFF. The CDR3 DNA reads as TGTGCCAGCAGCATCCTCAGGGGATACACTGAAGCTTTCTTT.

The chain links TRBV5-1 to TRBJ2-5; 8 nucleotides align to TRBD2. Germline V CDR1 and CDR2: SGHRS, YFSETQ. The CDR3 runs 16 residues. The V gene end was trimmed by 4 bases and the J gene end by 5 bases; junction bases not matched to a gene: 13. The CDR3 is CASSGAPGLDYETQYF. The CDR3, as DNA: TGCGCCAGCAGCGGAGCACCGGGACTAGATTATGAGACCCAGTACTTC.

As concerns this clone: Other nucleotide sequences in the sample specify the same CDR3. The genes are TRBV27 and TRBJ2-1, with TRBD2 identical over 9 bases. The V gene's germline CDR1 is MNHEY and CDR2 SMNVEV (reference sequence). J was trimmed by 7 bases and V by 5 bases; bases with no gene match: 3. The CDR3 has 13 amino acids. This CDR3 reads CASSLAGRNEQFF. CDR3 DNA: TGTGCCAGCAGTCTAGCGGGAAGGAATGAGCAGTTCTTC.

The chain couples TRBV6-5 to TRBJ1-5; the D is unclear. Trimming shortened V by 0 bases and J by 2 bases, and 8 bases separated the two germline ends. This CDR3 comprises 15 residues. The V gene's germline CDR1 is MNHEY and CDR2 SVGAGI. The CDR3 nucleotides are TGTGCCAGCAGTTACTCGTTGGACGGCAATCAGCCCCAGCATTTT. It translates to CASSYSLDGNQPQHF.

The gene calls are TRBV4-3 and TRBJ2-1; D is unclear. V lost 1 base to trimming and J lost 0 bases, with 10 bases between them. The germline CDR1 and CDR2 sequences are LGHNA and YSLEER. CDR3 size: 16 residues. CDR3 nucleotide sequence: TGCGCCAGCAGCCAAGGACTGGAGAGCTCCTACAATGAGCAGTTCTTC. It translates to CASSQGLESSYNEQFF.

This chain links TRBV9 with TRBJ1-2; D possibly corresponds to TRBD1 (5 bases). Germline V gene sequence: CDR1 SGDLS, CDR2 YYNGEE. This CDR3 contains 15 residues. The ends were cut back, 4 bases at V and 8 bases at J, with 21 bases in the middle. CDR3 sequence (DNA): TGTGCCAGCAGCCCCGGGGCCGGATCCGGATACGGCTACACCTTC. It encodes CASSPGAGSGYGYTF.

This sequence joins TRBV24-1 and TRBJ1-2, with a possible D match to TRBD1 (5 bases). The CDR3 is 14 amino acids. Trimming removed 5 bases at V and 6 bases at J, with 15 bases between. Per germline, CDR1 KGHDR and CDR2 SFDVKD. The CDR3 region has the DNA TGTGCCACCAGTGCCGATGACAGCGTGAATGGCTACACCTTC. This translates into CATSADDSVNGYTF.

The chain uses TRBV5-1 and TRBJ2-3, with D uncertain. The CDR3 is 15 residues long. CDR1 is SGHRS, CDR2 YFSETQ, per germline. V was shortened by 0 bases and J by 4 bases, with 12 bases between the two germline ends. CDR3 DNA: TGCGCCAGCAGCTTGGAGGCAGTTCGAGCAGATACGCAGTATTTT. Encoded protein: CASSLEAVRADTQYF.

The chain is built from TRBV9 and TRBJ2-2; the D is unclear. The CDR3 is 14 amino acids. V was clipped by 0 bases and J by 5 bases, with 8 bases between them. CDR1 and CDR2 (germline): SGDLS, YYNGEE. For the CDR3, the DNA is TGTGCCAGCAGCGTAGTTATGGAGACCGGGGAGCTGTTTTTT. Translation gives CASSVVMETGELFF.

This chain links TRBV29-1 with TRBJ1-3; weak D call: TRBD1 (6 bases). Germline CDR1 SQVTM, CDR2 ANQGSEA. The CDR3 length is 13 residues. Trimming cost V 3 bases and J 2 bases, with 8 bases left between them. CDR3 loop: CSVDAGAGNTIYF. CDR3 DNA: TGCAGCGTTGATGCAGGGGCTGGAAACACCATATATTTT. The variable domain in full, completed from reference TRBV29-1 and TRBJ1-3, reads SAVISQKPSRDICQRGTSLTIQCQVDSQVTMMFWYRQQPGQSLTLIATANQGSEATYESGFVIDKFPISRPNLTFSTLTVSNMSPEDSSIYLCSVDAGAGNTIYFGEGSWLTVV.

The rearrangement uses TRBV5-1 and TRBJ1-6, with D hard to call. Germline V CDR1 and CDR2: SGHRS, YFSETQ. V shed 4 bases and J shed 7 bases, with 18 bases lying between them. CDR3 length: 16 amino acids. The CDR3 sequence: CASSQNSLMDNSPLHF. The CDR3 nucleotides are TGCGCCAGCAGCCAAAACAGCCTCATGGACAATTCACCCCTCCACTTT. Full variable domain (remainder filled in from reference TRBV5-1 and TRBJ1-6): KAGVTQTPRYLIKTRGQQVTLSCSPISGHRSVSWYQQTPGQGLQFLFEYFSETQRNKGNFPGRFSGRQFSNSRSEMNVSTLELGDSALYLCASSQNSLMDNSPLHFGNGTRLTVT.

The rearrangement uses TRBV19 and TRBJ1-4, with D maybe TRBD1 (5 bases). Germline CDR1 is LNHDA and CDR2 is SQIVND (reference sequence). The CDR3 covers 15 residues. Trimming cost V 2 bases and J 7 bases, with 14 bases left between them. The CDR3 nucleotides are TGTGCCAGTAGTATACAGAAAACTGGGGGTGAAAAACTGTTTTTT. It yields the protein CASSIQKTGGEKLFF.

The chain combines TRBV28 with TRBJ2-7; the D is unclear. The CDR3 sequence is 14 residues long. Trimming removed 4 bases from V and 4 bases from J, with 14 bases in between. CDR1 and CDR2 from the germline V gene are MDHEN and SYDVKM. In nucleotides, the CDR3 is TGTGCCAGCAGTTCATCACAAGGATTTTACGAGCAGTACTTC. This translates into CASSSSQGFYEQYF. The complete variable domain, with remaining parts taken from reference TRBV28 and TRBJ2-7, reads DVKVTQSSRYLVKRTGEKVFLECVQDMDHENMFWYRQDPGLGLRLIYFSYDVKMKEKGDIPEGYSVSREKKERFSLILESASTNQTSMYLCASSSSQGFYEQYFGPGTRLTVT.

This clone was detected once. This chain connects TRBV9 to TRBJ1-4; 8 bases line up with TRBD1. This CDR3 is built from 16 residues. Germline V gives CDR1 SGDLS, CDR2 YYNGEE. Trimming removed 4 bases from V and 7 bases from J; junction bases left unmatched: 12. Here the CDR3 DNA reads TGTGCCAGCAGCCCTAATGGACAGGGCGCAGCTGAAAAACTGTTTTTT. Its translation: CASSPNGQGAAEKLFF.

Here the CDR3 reads CAWSVRGGLDQPQHF. The CDR3 DNA is TGTGCCTGGAGTGTACGGGGGGGCCTGGATCAGCCCCAGCATTTT. The V and J genes are TRBV30 and TRBJ1-5; TRBD1 is a possible D gene (6 bases). The CDR3 loop spans 15 amino acids. CDR1 and CDR2 from the germline V gene are GTSNPN and SVGIG (reference sequence). Trimming pared 0 bases from V and 5 bases from J, leaving 14 bases between.

The chain uses TRBV7-9 and TRBJ2-1; TRBD2 aligns across 13 bases. Germline V gene lookup returns CDR1 SEHNR and CDR2 FQNEAQ (reference sequence). V lost 3 bases and J lost 7; bases outside the gene matches: 9. CDR3 length equals 17 residues. The CDR3 is CASSFGLAGAGGNEQFF. CDR3 sequence (DNA): TGTGCCAGCAGCTTCGGACTAGCGGGAGCCGGGGGGAATGAGCAGTTCTTC. Full variable domain (outside the CDR3, taken from reference TRBV7-9 and TRBJ2-1): DTGVSQNPRHKITKRGQNVTFRCDPISEHNRLYWYRQTLGQGPEFLTYFQNEAQLEKSRLLSDRFSAERPKGSFSTLEIQRTEQGDSAMYLCASSFGLAGAGGNEQFFGPGTRLTVL.

V gene TRBV12-2 combines with J gene TRBJ1-5; the D call TRBD1 from the table was never checked on the DNA. TRBV12-2 is a pseudogene segment. The CDR3 extends over 15 amino acids. CDR3 coding DNA: TGTGCAAGTCGCCATTTGGGCGACGGCAATCAGCCCCAGCATTTT. Its protein is CASRHLGDGNQPQHF.

J is TRBJ2-7 and V is TRBV6-5; maybe TRBD1 (6 bases). Trimming shortened V by 7 bases and J by 0 bases, and 10 bases separated the two germline ends. The CDR3 is 13 residues long. Germline V gene data show CDR1 as MNHEY and CDR2 as SVGAGI. For the CDR3, the DNA is TGTGCCAGCATTGGGACAAGCTCCTACGAGCAGTACTTC. Its protein product is CASIGTSSYEQYF.

This clone was seen just once. This rearrangement joins TRBV28 to TRBJ1-4; D is perhaps TRBD1 (5 bases). Germline V lookup: CDR1 MDHEN, CDR2 SYDVKM. Between the trimmed V and J ends, which lost 5 bases and 7 bases, there was a span of 14 bases. The CDR3 runs to 14 residues. For the CDR3, the DNA is TGTGCCAGCAGTCCGGGGCCATTGGTTGAAAAACTGTTTTTT. Amino acids: CASSPGPLVEKLFF.